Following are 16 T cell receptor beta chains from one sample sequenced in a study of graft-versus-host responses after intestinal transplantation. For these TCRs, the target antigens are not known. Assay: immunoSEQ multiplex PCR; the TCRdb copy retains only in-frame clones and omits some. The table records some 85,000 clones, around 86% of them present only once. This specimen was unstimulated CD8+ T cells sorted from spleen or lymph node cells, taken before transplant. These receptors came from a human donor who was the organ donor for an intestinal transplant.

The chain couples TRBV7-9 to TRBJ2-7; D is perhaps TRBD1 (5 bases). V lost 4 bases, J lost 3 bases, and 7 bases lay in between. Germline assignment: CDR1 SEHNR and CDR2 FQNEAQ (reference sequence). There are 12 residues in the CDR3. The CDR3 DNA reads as TGTGCCAGCAGCTCAGGGTTCTACGAGCAGTACTTC. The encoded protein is CASSSGFYEQYF.

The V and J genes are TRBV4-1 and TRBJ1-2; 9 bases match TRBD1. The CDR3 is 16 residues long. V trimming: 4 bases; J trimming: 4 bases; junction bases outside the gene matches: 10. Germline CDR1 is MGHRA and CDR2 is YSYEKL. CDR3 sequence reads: CASSPTGQGFFYGYTF. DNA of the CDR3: TGCGCCAGCAGCCCTACGGGACAGGGATTTTTCTATGGCTACACCTTC.

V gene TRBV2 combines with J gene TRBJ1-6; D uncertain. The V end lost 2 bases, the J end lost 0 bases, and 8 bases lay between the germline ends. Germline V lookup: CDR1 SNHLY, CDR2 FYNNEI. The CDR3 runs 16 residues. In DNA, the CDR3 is TGTGCCAGCAGTGAAAAGCCATTCTCCTATAATTCACCCCTCCACTTT. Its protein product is CASSEKPFSYNSPLHF.

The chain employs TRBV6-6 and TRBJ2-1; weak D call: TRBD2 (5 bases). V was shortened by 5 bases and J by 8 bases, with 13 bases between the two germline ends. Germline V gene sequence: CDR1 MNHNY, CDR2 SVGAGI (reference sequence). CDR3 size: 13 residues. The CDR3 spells CASSGDSADEQFF. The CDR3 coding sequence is TGTGCCAGCAGTGGGGATAGCGCGGATGAGCAGTTCTTC.

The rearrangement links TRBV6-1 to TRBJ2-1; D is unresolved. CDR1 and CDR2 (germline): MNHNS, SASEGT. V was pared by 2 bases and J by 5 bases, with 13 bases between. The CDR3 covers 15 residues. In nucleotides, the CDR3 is TGTGCCAGCAGTGAACGTGAGTTAAGGGACAATGAGCAGTTCTTC. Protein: CASSERELRDNEQFF.

In nucleotides, the CDR3 is TGTGCCAGCAGCTATAGCGGGGGGGCCAATGAGCAGTTCTTC. The encoded protein is CASSYSGGANEQFF. The chain recombines TRBV7-2 with TRBJ2-1; 11 bases map to TRBD2. The CDR3 consists of 14 residues. Germline V gene sequence: CDR1 SGHTA, CDR2 FQGNSA. V shed 4 bases and J 6 bases; nucleotides not matched to a gene: 2.

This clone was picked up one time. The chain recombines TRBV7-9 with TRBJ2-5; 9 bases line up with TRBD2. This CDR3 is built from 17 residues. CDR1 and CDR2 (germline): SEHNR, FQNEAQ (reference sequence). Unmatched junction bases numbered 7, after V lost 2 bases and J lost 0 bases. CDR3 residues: CASSLIYSGGNQETQYF. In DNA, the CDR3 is TGTGCCAGCAGCTTAATCTACAGCGGGGGGAACCAAGAGACCCAGTACTTC.

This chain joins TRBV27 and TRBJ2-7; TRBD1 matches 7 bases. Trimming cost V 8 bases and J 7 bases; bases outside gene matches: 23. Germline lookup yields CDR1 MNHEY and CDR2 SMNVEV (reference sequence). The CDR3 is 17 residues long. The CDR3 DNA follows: TGTGCCAGCCGAGGAGGTCTCGGGACAGATAGTACGAGGGAGCAGTACTTC. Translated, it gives CASRGGLGTDSTREQYF.

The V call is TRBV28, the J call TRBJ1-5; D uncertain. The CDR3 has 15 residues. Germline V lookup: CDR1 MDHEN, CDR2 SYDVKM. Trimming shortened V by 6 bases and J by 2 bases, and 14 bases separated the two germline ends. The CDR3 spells CASRPRRVGNQPQHF. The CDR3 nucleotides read TGTGCCAGCAGACCCCGGAGGGTGGGCAATCAGCCCCAGCATTTT. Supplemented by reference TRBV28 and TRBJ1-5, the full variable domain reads DVKVTQSSRYLVKRTGEKVFLECVQDMDHENMFWYRQDPGLGLRLIYFSYDVKMKEKGDIPEGYSVSREKKERFSLILESASTNQTSMYLCASRPRRVGNQPQHFGDGTRLSIL.

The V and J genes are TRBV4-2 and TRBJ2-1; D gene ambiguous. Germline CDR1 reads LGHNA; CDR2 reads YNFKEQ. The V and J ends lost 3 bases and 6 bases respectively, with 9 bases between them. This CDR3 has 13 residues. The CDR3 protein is CASSQRWGNEQFF. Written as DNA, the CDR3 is TGTGCCAGCAGCCAGCGTTGGGGCAATGAGCAGTTCTTC.

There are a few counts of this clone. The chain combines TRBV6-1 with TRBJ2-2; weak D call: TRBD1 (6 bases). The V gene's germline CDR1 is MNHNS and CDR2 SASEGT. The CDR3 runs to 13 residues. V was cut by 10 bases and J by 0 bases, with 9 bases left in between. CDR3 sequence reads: CATRTANTGELFF. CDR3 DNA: TGTGCCACCCGGACAGCGAACACCGGGGAGCTGTTTTTT.

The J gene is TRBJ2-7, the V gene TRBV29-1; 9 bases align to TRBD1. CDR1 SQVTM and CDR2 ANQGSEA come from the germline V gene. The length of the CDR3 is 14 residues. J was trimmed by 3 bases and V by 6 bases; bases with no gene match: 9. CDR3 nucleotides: TGCAGCGTCAGGACAGGGGACCGATTCTACGAGCAGTACTTC. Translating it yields CSVRTGDRFYEQYF.

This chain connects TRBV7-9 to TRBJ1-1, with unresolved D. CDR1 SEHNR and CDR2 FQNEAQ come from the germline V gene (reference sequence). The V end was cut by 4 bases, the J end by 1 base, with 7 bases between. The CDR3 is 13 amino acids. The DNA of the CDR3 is TGTGCCAGCAGCTCCTCGGGGAACACTGAAGCTTTCTTT. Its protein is CASSSSGNTEAFF.

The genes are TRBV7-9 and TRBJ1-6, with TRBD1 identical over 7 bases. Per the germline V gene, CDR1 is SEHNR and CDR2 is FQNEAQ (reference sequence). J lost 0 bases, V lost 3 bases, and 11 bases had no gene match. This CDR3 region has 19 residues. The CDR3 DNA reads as TGTGCCAGCAGCTTTGGGGAAAAGACAGGGAGCTCCTATAATTCACCCCTCCACTTT. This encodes CASSFGEKTGSSYNSPLHF.

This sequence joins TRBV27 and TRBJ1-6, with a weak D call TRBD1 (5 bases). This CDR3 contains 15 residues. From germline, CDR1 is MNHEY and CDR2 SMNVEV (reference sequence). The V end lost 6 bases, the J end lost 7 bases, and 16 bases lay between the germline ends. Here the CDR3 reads CASRAGRPRNSPLHF. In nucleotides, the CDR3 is TGTGCCAGCAGGGCGGGACGCCCCCGCAATTCACCCCTCCACTTT.

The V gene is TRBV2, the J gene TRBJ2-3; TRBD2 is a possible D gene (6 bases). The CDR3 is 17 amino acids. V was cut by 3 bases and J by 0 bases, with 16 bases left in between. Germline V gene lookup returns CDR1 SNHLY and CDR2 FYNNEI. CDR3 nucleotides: TGTGCCAGCAGTGATGGGTTCGGCGCGGGGAGCACAGATACGCAGTATTTT. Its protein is CASSDGFGAGSTDTQYF.